A single sample gave rise to the 9 T cell receptor beta chains below, sequenced in a study of T cell changes during pregnancy in multiple sclerosis (dated by TCRdb to the late 2010s). Libraries were made using the immunoSEQ multiplex PCR assay. As stored in TCRdb, this immuneACCESS dataset retains in-frame rearrangements with V and J assigned. A fraction of the clones does not appear; measured against another copy, unresolved V genes explain less than half of the discrepancy, and the remainder lacks a known reason. The sample records more than 85,000 clones, around nine tenths of which are singletons. About 1.3% of the sample is in the top ten clones. The sequencing here drew on peripheral blood, taken in the second trimester of pregnancy. The source of these receptors is a female donor with multiple sclerosis, enrolled in a pregnancy study.

The chain combines TRBV19 with TRBJ2-3; 15 bases agree with TRBD2. This CDR3 is built from 18 residues. Germline CDR1 and CDR2: LNHDA and SQIVND (reference sequence). V was clipped by 5 bases and J by 2 bases; unmatched bases: 8. The CDR3 sequence: CASSVFGTSGRSTDTQYF. As DNA, the CDR3 is TGTGCCAGTAGTGTTTTCGGGACTAGCGGGAGGTCCACAGATACGCAGTATTTT. The full variable domain, rest sourced from reference TRBV19 and TRBJ2-3, is DGGITQSPKYLFRKEGQNVTLSCEQNLNHDAMYWYRQDPGQGLRLIYYSQIVNDFQKGDIAEGYSVSREKKESFPLTVTSAQKNPTAFYLCASSVFGTSGRSTDTQYFGPGTRLTVL.

The gene calls are TRBV30 and TRBJ2-7, with 8 positions matching TRBD1. The CDR3 sequence is 12 residues long. V shed 4 bases, J shed 6 bases, and the junction held 5 bases outside the gene matches. Germline CDR1 reads GTSNPN; CDR2 reads SVGIG (reference sequence). The CDR3 loop is CAWMRQGFEQYF. The CDR3 nucleotides are TGTGCCTGGATGAGACAGGGGTTCGAGCAGTACTTC.

The chain links TRBV5-1 to TRBJ1-2; tentatively, D is TRBD1 (6 bases). This CDR3 region has 16 residues. Germline loops: CDR1 SGHRS, CDR2 YFSETQ. V shed 4 bases and J shed 1 base, with 17 bases lying between them. Written as DNA, the CDR3 is TGCGCCAGCAGCCAAAGGCGAACAGGGAATAACTATGGCTACACCTTC. Its translation is CASSQRRTGNNYGYTF.

The CDR3 is CASRGAGGRSSYNEQFF. The CDR3 DNA follows: TGTGCCAGTAGAGGAGCGGGGGGGCGATCCTCCTACAATGAGCAGTTCTTC. The chain carries TRBV19 and TRBJ2-1; TRBD2 agrees at 10 bases. Germline CDR1 is LNHDA and CDR2 is SQIVND (reference sequence). V was pared by 6 bases and J by 0 bases, with 8 bases of the junction left unmatched. The CDR3 covers 17 residues.

The CDR3 loop reads CASRPTGGGQPQHF. The DNA of the CDR3 is TGTGCCAGCAGGCCAACAGGGGGCGGCCAGCCCCAGCATTTT. This chain joins TRBV6-1 and TRBJ1-5; 9 positions match TRBD1. V lost 6 bases to trimming and J lost 7 bases; unmatched junction nucleotides: 7. The CDR3 totals 14 residues. CDR1 and CDR2 (germline): MNHNS, SASEGT.

The rearrangement links TRBV5-1 to TRBJ2-7; D is possibly TRBD2 (7 bases). V lost 1 base, J lost 5 bases, and 22 bases lay in between. CDR1 and CDR2 (germline): SGHRS, YFSETQ. CDR3 length: 17 residues. The CDR3 sequence is CASSLSAWGAGGDEQYF. CDR3 coding DNA: TGCGCCAGCAGCTTGTCAGCCTGGGGGGCTGGGGGGGACGAGCAGTACTTC.

V and J are TRBV5-1 and TRBJ2-7; 8 positions match TRBD2. CDR1 and CDR2 (germline): SGHRS, YFSETQ. CDR3 length equals 13 residues. V shed 6 bases, J shed 2 bases, and the junction held 4 bases outside the gene matches. The CDR3 sequence is CASMPAGAYEQYF. CDR3 coding DNA: TGCGCCAGCATGCCAGCGGGGGCCTACGAGCAGTACTTC. Together with reference TRBV5-1 and TRBJ2-7, the CDR3 gives the full variable domain: KAGVTQTPRYLIKTRGQQVTLSCSPISGHRSVSWYQQTPGQGLQFLFEYFSETQRNKGNFPGRFSGRQFSNSRSEMNVSTLELGDSALYLCASMPAGAYEQYFGPGTRLTVT.

This clone was observed a handful of times. J is TRBJ1-1 and V is TRBV30; no clear D. The CDR3 spans 16 residues. Per the germline V gene, CDR1 is GTSNPN and CDR2 is SVGIG (reference sequence). The ends were cut back, 1 base at V and 4 bases at J, with 19 bases in the middle. The chain's CDR3 is CAWSAWAPVGGTEAFF. The CDR3 DNA sequence: TGTGCCTGGAGTGCCTGGGCGCCCGTCGGTGGCACTGAAGCTTTCTTT.

The V and J genes are TRBV29-1 and TRBJ2-4; D perhaps matches TRBD1 (5 bases). CDR1 SQVTM and CDR2 ANQGSEA come from the germline V gene. The length of the CDR3 is 13 residues. V was trimmed by 5 bases and J by 6 bases, leaving 14 bases between them. The CDR3 nucleotides are TGCAGCGTTAGCCCGCTGACAGCAAACATTCAGTACTTC. It codes for CSVSPLTANIQYF.